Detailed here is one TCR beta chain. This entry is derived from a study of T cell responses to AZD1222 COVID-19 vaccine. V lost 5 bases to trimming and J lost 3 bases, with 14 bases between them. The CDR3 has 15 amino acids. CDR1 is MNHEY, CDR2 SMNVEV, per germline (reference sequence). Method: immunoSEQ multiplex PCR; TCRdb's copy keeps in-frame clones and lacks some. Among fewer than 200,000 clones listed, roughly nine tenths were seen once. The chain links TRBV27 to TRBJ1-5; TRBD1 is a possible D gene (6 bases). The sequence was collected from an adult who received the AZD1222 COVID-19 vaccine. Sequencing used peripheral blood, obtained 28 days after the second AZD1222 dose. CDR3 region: CASSRLGGNNQPQHF. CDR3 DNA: TGTGCCAGCAGTCGCCTAGGGGGTAACAATCAGCCCCAGCATTTT.